These 30 T cell receptor beta chains share one sample of origin, sequenced in a study of blood T cell repertoires in COVID-19. TCRdb keeps only in-frame clones here, not all; method: immunoSEQ multiplex PCR. The profile shows over 250,000 clones, 88% of them singletons. Sequencing used peripheral blood. All receptors come from a woman aged 40 to 49 who had recovered from COVID-19.

This chain connects TRBV19 to TRBJ1-3, with 7 positions matching TRBD1. Germline V CDR1 and CDR2: LNHDA, SQIVND (reference sequence). V lost 10 bases and J lost 2; bases outside the gene matches: 11. The CDR3 spans 15 residues. The CDR3 is CATRGGGTTGNTIYF. In DNA, the CDR3 is TGTGCCACCCGAGGGGGCGGGACGACTGGAAACACCATATATTTT.

The chain recombines TRBV5-4 with TRBJ1-3, with a weak D call TRBD1 (6 bases). V lost 4 bases to trimming and J lost 0 bases, with 14 bases between them. The CDR3 is 16 amino acids. Germline values: CDR1 SGHNT, CDR2 YYREEE (reference sequence). The chain's CDR3 is CASSPGGGHSGNTIYF. For the CDR3, the DNA is TGTGCCAGCAGCCCGGGAGGGGGACACTCTGGAAACACCATATATTTT.

The chain employs TRBV4-3 and TRBJ1-6; D is possibly TRBD1 (5 bases). CDR3 length: 13 residues. Trimming took 4 bases from V and 10 from J, leaving 11 bases between them. Germline CDR1 reads LGHNA; CDR2 reads YSLEER. CDR3 amino acids: CASSPTGGSPLHF. Written as DNA, the CDR3 is TGCGCCAGCAGCCCAACGGGGGGGTCACCCCTCCACTTT.

The chain joins TRBV21-1 to TRBJ2-7; the table's D call, TRBD2, has no DNA check behind it. TRBV21-1 is a recognized pseudogene. This CDR3 has 17 residues. The CDR3 spells CASSSDGNPSRSYEQYV. CDR3 bases: TGTGCCAGCAGCAGTGACGGGAACCCAAGCCGCTCCTACGAGCAGTACGTC.

V usage is TRBV7-8 and J usage is TRBJ1-3, with D possibly being TRBD1 (5 bases). The germline CDR1 and CDR2 sequences are SGHVS and FQNEAQ. This CDR3 has 16 residues. Trimming took off 7 bases at V and 0 bases at J, with 16 bases between the two ends. Here the CDR3 DNA reads TGTGCCAGCACCCCTCGGGGGTTATCCTCTGGAAACACCATATATTTT. Amino acids: CASTPRGLSSGNTIYF.

This sequence joins TRBV11-3 and TRBJ2-5; TRBD2 might be the D (5 bases). Per the germline V gene, CDR1 is SGHNT and CDR2 is YENEEA. CDR3 length equals 14 residues. V lost 1 base and J 5 bases, leaving 11 bases between the germline ends. The CDR3 loop is CASSLGEPGETQYF. The CDR3 DNA reads as TGTGCCAGCAGCTTAGGGGAACCGGGGGAGACCCAGTACTTC.

The gene calls are TRBV7-3 and TRBJ2-7; 10 positions agree with TRBD1. Germline values: CDR1 SGHTA, CDR2 FQGTGA. V lost 7 bases to trimming and J lost 7 bases; unmatched junction nucleotides: 10. This CDR3 comprises 14 residues. CDR3 sequence (DNA): TGTGCCAGCACCCGGGGGGACAGGGGAGGAGAGCAGTACTTC. It translates to CASTRGDRGGEQYF.

V and J are TRBV7-2 and TRBJ2-7; 7 nucleotides align to TRBD2. J was trimmed by 5 bases and V by 3 bases; bases with no gene match: 10. The CDR3 totals 15 residues. Germline assignment: CDR1 SGHTA and CDR2 FQGNSA. The CDR3 coding sequence is TGTGCCAGCAGCTTTGGGGGGAGGGCCGTCGACGAGCAGTACTTC. Its protein product is CASSFGGRAVDEQYF.

This clone was observed a few times. The CDR3 DNA follows: TGCGCCAGCAGCCAGGCCGGGACTGATACGAAAGTACTGTTTTTT. Translation gives CASSQAGTDTKVLFF. This chain joins TRBV4-1 and TRBJ1-4; tentative D call: TRBD1 (5 bases). The CDR3 totals 15 residues. V shed 3 bases and J shed 13 bases, with 21 bases lying between them. CDR1 is MGHRA, CDR2 YSYEKL, per germline.

This chain uses TRBV28 with TRBJ2-7, with D maybe TRBD2 (7 bases). With 7 bases removed from V and 1 base from J, the gap between germline ends came to 17 bases. The germline CDR1 and CDR2 sequences are MDHEN and SYDVKM. The CDR3 is 15 amino acids. The CDR3 region has the DNA TGTGCCAGCACCTTGGGGGGGGCAAGGTCCTACGAGCAGTACTTC. It codes for CASTLGGARSYEQYF.

V gene TRBV5-1 combines with J gene TRBJ1-2; D uncertain. This CDR3 comprises 12 residues. With 0 bases removed from V and 5 bases from J, the gap between germline ends came to 5 bases. Germline CDR1 and CDR2: SGHRS and YFSETQ. The CDR3 loop is CASSLERYGYTF. The CDR3 DNA sequence: TGCGCCAGCAGCTTGGAACGGTATGGCTACACCTTC.

The chain couples TRBV10-3 to TRBJ2-7; 8 bases are shared with TRBD2. The CDR3 is 14 residues long. Germline trimming cut 5 bases from V and 2 bases from J; bases unmatched to any gene: 5. Germline V gene data show CDR1 as ENHRY and CDR2 as SYGVKD. The CDR3: CAISSGSPTYEQYF. DNA for the CDR3: TGTGCCATCAGTAGCGGGAGCCCTACCTACGAGCAGTACTTC.

The chain is built from TRBV19 and TRBJ2-3, with 9 positions matching TRBD2. The junction had 10 bases not matched to a gene; V was cut back by 5 bases and J by 1 base. Germline V gene sequence: CDR1 LNHDA, CDR2 SQIVND (reference sequence). CDR3 length equals 17 residues. This CDR3 is CASSPRGVAGGTDTQYF. CDR3 DNA sequence: TGTGCCAGTAGTCCCCGGGGGGTAGCGGGGGGCACAGATACGCAGTATTTT.

J is TRBJ1-2 and V is TRBV6-5, with 9 bases fitting TRBD1. Germline CDR1 MNHEY, CDR2 SVGAGI. This CDR3 is 14 amino acids long. J lost 6 bases, V lost 6 bases, and 8 bases had no gene match. The CDR3: CASSRGTGIDGYTF. For the CDR3, the DNA is TGTGCCAGCAGCCGCGGGACAGGGATCGATGGCTACACCTTC.

This rearrangement joins TRBV30 to TRBJ1-1, with unresolved D. CDR3 length: 12 residues. V gave up 2 bases and J gave up 9 bases, with 13 bases separating them. From germline, CDR1 is GTSNPN and CDR2 SVGIG (reference sequence). The CDR3 region is CAWSLPAGKAFF. DNA of the CDR3: TGTGCCTGGAGTCTTCCCGCGGGAAAAGCTTTCTTT.

The chain uses TRBV3-1 (or the pseudogene TRBV3-2) and TRBJ1-5; 11 bases fit TRBD1. J gave up 6 bases and V 3 bases, and 1 base lay outside the gene matches. CDR1 LGHDT and CDR2 YNNKEL come from the germline V gene (reference sequence). CDR3 length: 14 amino acids. The DNA for the CDR3 is TGTGCCAGCAGCCAGGGACAGGGGGGTCAGCCCCAGCATTTT. Residues: CASSQGQGGQPQHF.

This clone was seen a single time. The V call is TRBV9, the J call TRBJ2-7, with 10 bases lining up with TRBD2. V shed 0 bases, J shed 6 bases, and the junction held 6 bases outside the gene matches. Germline-derived CDR1 and CDR2 are SGDLS and YYNGEE. This CDR3 has 15 amino acids. The CDR3 protein is CASSVVASGSGEQYF. The CDR3 coding sequence is TGTGCCAGCAGCGTAGTAGCTAGCGGGAGTGGCGAGCAGTACTTC.

The table lists this clone with a count of one. The gene calls are TRBV6-5 and TRBJ1-2; weak D call: TRBD1 (6 bases). This CDR3 region has 14 residues. V was clipped by 0 bases and J by 7 bases, with 12 bases between them. Germline lookup yields CDR1 MNHEY and CDR2 SVGAGI. The CDR3 spells CASSYSARGGGYTF. Written as DNA, the CDR3 is TGTGCCAGCAGTTACTCGGCGAGGGGGGGTGGCTACACCTTC.

The chain couples TRBV6-5 to TRBJ1-6; D possibly corresponds to TRBD1 (5 bases). Germline CDR1 MNHEY, CDR2 SVGAGI. V was trimmed by 7 bases and J by 7 bases, leaving 11 bases between them. The CDR3 sequence is 13 residues long. The CDR3 is CASIRQGNSPLHF. As DNA, the CDR3 is TGTGCCAGCATTCGGCAGGGCAATTCACCCCTCCACTTT.

This sequence joins TRBV30 and TRBJ1-2; TRBD1 is a possible D gene (5 bases). CDR1 GTSNPN and CDR2 SVGIG come from the germline V gene (reference sequence). The CDR3 loop spans 15 amino acids. V shed 0 bases and J shed 6 bases, with 17 bases lying between them. This CDR3 is CAWSVILGGGHGYTF. Here the CDR3 DNA reads TGTGCCTGGAGTGTTATTCTTGGGGGAGGGCATGGCTACACCTTC.

The chain uses TRBV6-2 or TRBV6-3 and TRBJ2-1, with TRBD2 matching over 7 bases. Germline V lookup: CDR1 MNHEY, CDR2 SVGEGT. V trimming: 5 bases; J trimming: 7 bases; junction bases outside the gene matches: 14. The CDR3 is 16 amino acids. CDR3 residues: CASSQPTSPLGNEQFF. CDR3 coding DNA: TGTGCCAGCAGTCAACCGACTAGCCCCCTTGGAAATGAGCAGTTCTTC.

The chain links TRBV5-1 to TRBJ2-7; TRBD1 aligns across 9 bases. Germline V gene lookup returns CDR1 SGHRS and CDR2 YFSETQ. Unmatched junction bases numbered 9, after V lost 0 bases and J lost 2 bases. This CDR3 region has 17 residues. CDR3 DNA sequence: TGCGCCAGCAGCTTGGGGACAGGGGCCTTCCAAACCTACGAGCAGTACGTC. As protein: CASSLGTGAFQTYEQYV.

This clone occurred a few times. The V call is TRBV15, the J call TRBJ2-5, with TRBD2 matching 11 bases. CDR3 length equals 15 residues. Germline CDR1 LNHNV, CDR2 YYDKDF (reference sequence). Trimming took 0 bases from V and 9 from J; bases not matched to a gene: 6. CDR3 protein: CATSRDGGLAAAQYF. CDR3 nucleotides: TGTGCCACCAGCAGAGATGGGGGACTAGCGGCGGCCCAGTACTTC.

The chain joins TRBV27 to TRBJ2-7, with 9 bases matching TRBD2. The CDR3 runs to 15 residues. CDR1 MNHEY and CDR2 SMNVEV come from the germline V gene (reference sequence). With V trimmed by 2 bases and J by 6 bases, 8 bases remained unmatched. The CDR3: CASSLSSGRGVEQYF. The DNA of the CDR3 is TGTGCCAGCAGTTTAAGTAGCGGGAGAGGAGTCGAGCAGTACTTC.

This chain uses TRBV30 with TRBJ1-3; no reliable D call. Trimming removed 4 bases from V and 4 bases from J, with 11 bases in between. Germline CDR1 and CDR2: GTSNPN and SVGIG (reference sequence). This CDR3 is 13 amino acids long. CDR3 sequence reads: CAWMASYGNTIYF. In DNA, the CDR3 is TGTGCCTGGATGGCATCTTACGGAAACACCATATATTTT.

The V gene is TRBV19, the J gene TRBJ1-2; the D gene is possibly TRBD1 (5 bases). The CDR3 has 19 residues. Trimming removed 4 bases at V and 1 base at J, with 25 bases between. Germline V CDR1 and CDR2: LNHDA, SQIVND (reference sequence). The CDR3 bases are TGTGCCAGTAGTAATCCCTGGGGGGACGAAAACATCTATAACTATGGCTACACCTTC. Translation: CASSNPWGDENIYNYGYTF. Complete variable domain (other parts from reference TRBV19 and TRBJ1-2): DGGITQSPKYLFRKEGQNVTLSCEQNLNHDAMYWYRQDPGQGLRLIYYSQIVNDFQKGDIAEGYSVSREKKESFPLTVTSAQKNPTAFYLCASSNPWGDENIYNYGYTFGSGTRLTVV.

The rearrangement uses TRBV15 and TRBJ2-7; possible D gene TRBD1, 6 bases. CDR3 size: 13 residues. The V end was cut by 3 bases, the J end by 3 bases, with 9 bases between. CDR1 and CDR2 from the germline V gene are LNHNV and YYDKDF (reference sequence). The CDR3 sequence: CATSSPDSYEQYF. The CDR3 bases are TGTGCCACCAGCAGCCCGGACAGCTACGAGCAGTACTTC.

The rearrangement joins TRBV11-2 to TRBJ1-4; D is ambiguous. The CDR3 totals 13 residues. CDR1 is SGHAT, CDR2 FQNNGV, per germline. Trimming removed 4 bases at V and 8 bases at J, with 11 bases between. The CDR3 protein is CASSSAVYEKLFF. The CDR3 DNA follows: TGTGCCAGCAGCTCCGCGGTTTACGAAAAACTGTTTTTT.

CDR3 bases: TGTGCCAGCTCACCAGGGGTACGGGGGACGCAAGAGACCCAGTACTTC. Translation: CASSPGVRGTQETQYF. The chain recombines TRBV18 with TRBJ2-5; D is perhaps TRBD2 (6 bases). The CDR3 covers 16 residues. V gave up 2 bases and J gave up 2 bases, with 15 bases separating them. The germline gives CDR1 KGHSH, CDR2 LQKENI.

This chain connects TRBV6-2 or TRBV6-3 to TRBJ1-2; D unclear. The CDR3 is 11 amino acids. Trimming pared 3 bases from V and 6 bases from J, leaving 5 bases between. Per the germline V gene, CDR1 is MNHEY and CDR2 is SVGEGT. DNA for the CDR3: TGTGCCAGCAGTTATCCGGATGGCTACACCTTC. It encodes CASSYPDGYTF.